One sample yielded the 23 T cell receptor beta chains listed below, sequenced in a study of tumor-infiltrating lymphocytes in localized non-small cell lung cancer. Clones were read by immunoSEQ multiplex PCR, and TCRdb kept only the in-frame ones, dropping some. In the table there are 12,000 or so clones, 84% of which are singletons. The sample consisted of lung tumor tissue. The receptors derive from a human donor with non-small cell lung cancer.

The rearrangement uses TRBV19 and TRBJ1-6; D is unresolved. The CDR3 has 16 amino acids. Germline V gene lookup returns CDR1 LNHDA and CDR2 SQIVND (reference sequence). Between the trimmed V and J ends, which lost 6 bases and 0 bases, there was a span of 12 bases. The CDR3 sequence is CASRTVGSSYNSPLHF. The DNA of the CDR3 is TGTGCCAGTAGGACGGTGGGAAGCTCCTATAATTCACCCCTCCACTTT. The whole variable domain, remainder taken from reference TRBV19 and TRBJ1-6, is DGGITQSPKYLFRKEGQNVTLSCEQNLNHDAMYWYRQDPGQGLRLIYYSQIVNDFQKGDIAEGYSVSREKKESFPLTVTSAQKNPTAFYLCASRTVGSSYNSPLHFGNGTRLTVT.

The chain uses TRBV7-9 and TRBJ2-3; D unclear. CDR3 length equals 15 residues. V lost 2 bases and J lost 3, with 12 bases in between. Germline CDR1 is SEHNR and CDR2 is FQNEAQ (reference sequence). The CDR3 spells CASSLMGRDTDTQYF. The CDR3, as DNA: TGTGCCAGCAGCTTAATGGGTAGGGATACAGATACGCAGTATTTT.

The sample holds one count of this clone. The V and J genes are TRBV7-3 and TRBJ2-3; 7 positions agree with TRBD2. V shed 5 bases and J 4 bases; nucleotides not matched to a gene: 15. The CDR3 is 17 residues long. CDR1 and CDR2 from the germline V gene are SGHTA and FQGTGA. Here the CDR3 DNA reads TGTGCCAGCAGCCCGAGTAGGGCGGGAGATCGCCCAGATACGCAGTATTTT. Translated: CASSPSRAGDRPDTQYF.

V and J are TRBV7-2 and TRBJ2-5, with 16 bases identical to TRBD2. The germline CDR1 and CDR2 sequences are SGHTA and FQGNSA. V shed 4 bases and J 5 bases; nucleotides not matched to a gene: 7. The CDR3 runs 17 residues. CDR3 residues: CASSSGTSGGVSETQYF. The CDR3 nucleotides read TGTGCCAGCAGCTCCGGGACTAGCGGGGGGGTCAGCGAGACCCAGTACTTC.

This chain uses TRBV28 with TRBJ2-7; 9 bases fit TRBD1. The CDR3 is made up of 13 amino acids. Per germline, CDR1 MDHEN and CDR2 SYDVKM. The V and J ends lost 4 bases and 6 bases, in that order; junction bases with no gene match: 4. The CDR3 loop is CASSWDRVSEQYF. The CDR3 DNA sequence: TGTGCCAGCAGTTGGGACAGGGTGAGCGAGCAGTACTTC.

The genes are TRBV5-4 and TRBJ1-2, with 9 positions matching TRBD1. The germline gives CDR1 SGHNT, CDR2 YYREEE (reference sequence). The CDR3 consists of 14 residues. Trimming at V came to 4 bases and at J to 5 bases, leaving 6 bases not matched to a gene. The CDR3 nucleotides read TGTGCCAGCAGCCCGACAGGGGGGGGGTATGGCTACACCTTC. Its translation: CASSPTGGGYGYTF.

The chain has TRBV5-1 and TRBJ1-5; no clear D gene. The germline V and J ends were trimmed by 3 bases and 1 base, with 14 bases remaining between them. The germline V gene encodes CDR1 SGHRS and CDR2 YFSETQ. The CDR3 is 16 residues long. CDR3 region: CASSSETRSSNQPQHF. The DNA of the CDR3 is TGCGCCAGCAGCTCGGAGACCCGAAGCAGCAATCAGCCCCAGCATTTT.

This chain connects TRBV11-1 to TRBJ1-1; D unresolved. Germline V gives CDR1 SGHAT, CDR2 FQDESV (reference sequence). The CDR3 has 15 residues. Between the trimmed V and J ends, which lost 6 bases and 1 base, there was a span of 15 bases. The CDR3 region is CASSHHSPPNTEAFF. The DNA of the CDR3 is TGTGCCAGCAGTCACCACAGCCCCCCGAACACTGAAGCTTTCTTT.

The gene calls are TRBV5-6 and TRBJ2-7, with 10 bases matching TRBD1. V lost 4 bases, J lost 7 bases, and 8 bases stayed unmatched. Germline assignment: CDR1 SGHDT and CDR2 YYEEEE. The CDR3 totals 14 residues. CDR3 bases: TGTGCCAGCAGCGGTGGGACAGGGGCCGGGGAGCAGTACTTC. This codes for CASSGGTGAGEQYF.

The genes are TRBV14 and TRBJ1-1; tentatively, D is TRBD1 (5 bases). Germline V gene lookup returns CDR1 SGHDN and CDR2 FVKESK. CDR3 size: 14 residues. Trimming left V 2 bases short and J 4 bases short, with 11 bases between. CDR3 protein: CASSQQGRGTEAFF. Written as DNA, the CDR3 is TGTGCCAGCAGCCAACAGGGTAGAGGCACTGAAGCTTTCTTT.

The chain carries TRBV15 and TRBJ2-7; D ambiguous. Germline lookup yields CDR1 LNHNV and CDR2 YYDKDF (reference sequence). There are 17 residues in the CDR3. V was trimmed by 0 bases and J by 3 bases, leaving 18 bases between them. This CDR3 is CATSRDFGTARFYEQYF. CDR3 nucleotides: TGTGCCACCAGCAGAGATTTTGGTACCGCCCGCTTCTACGAGCAGTACTTC.

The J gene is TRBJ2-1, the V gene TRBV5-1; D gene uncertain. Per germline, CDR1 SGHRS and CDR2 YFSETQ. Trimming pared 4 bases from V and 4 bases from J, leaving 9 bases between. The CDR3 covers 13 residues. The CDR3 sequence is CASSPDQYNEQFF. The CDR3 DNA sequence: TGCGCCAGCAGCCCCGACCAGTACAATGAGCAGTTCTTC.

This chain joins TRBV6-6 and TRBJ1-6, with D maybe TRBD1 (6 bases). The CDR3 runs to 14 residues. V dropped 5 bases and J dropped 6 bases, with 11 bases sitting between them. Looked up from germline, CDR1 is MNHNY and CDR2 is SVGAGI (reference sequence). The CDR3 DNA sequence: TGTGCCAGCAGTCCACAGGGAGCTAATTCACCCCTCCACTTT. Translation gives CASSPQGANSPLHF.

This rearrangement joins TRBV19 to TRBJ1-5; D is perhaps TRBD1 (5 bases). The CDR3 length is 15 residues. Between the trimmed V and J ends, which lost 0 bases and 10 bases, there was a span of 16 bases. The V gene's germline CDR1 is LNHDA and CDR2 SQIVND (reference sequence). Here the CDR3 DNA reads TGTGCCAGTAGTATAGATCAGCTTCGACGGACACCCCAGCATTTT. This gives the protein CASSIDQLRRTPQHF.

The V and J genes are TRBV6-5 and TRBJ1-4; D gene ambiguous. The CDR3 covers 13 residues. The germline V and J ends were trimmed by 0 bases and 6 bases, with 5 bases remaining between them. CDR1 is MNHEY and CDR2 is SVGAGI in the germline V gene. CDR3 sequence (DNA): TGTGCCAGCAGTTACTCCGGGGATGAAAAACTGTTTTTT. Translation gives CASSYSGDEKLFF.

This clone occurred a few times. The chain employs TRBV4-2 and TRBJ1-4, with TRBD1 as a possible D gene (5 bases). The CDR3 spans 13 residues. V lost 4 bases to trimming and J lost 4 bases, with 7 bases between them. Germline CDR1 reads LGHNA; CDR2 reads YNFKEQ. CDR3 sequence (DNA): TGTGCCAGCAGCCCCCAGGGTAATGAAAAACTGTTTTTT. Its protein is CASSPQGNEKLFF.

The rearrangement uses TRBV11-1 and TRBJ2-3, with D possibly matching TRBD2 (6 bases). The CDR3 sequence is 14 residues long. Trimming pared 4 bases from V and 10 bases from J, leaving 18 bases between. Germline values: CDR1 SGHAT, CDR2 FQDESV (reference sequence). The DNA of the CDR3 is TGTGCCAGCAGCTCTAGACTAGATACAAGTGCGCAGTATTTT. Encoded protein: CASSSRLDTSAQYF.

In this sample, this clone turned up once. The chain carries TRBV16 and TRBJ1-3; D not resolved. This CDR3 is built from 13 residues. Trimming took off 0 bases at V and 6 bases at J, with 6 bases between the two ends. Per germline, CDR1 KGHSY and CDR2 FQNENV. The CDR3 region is CASSQSTENTIYF. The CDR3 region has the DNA TGTGCCAGCAGCCAATCCACGGAAAACACCATATATTTT.

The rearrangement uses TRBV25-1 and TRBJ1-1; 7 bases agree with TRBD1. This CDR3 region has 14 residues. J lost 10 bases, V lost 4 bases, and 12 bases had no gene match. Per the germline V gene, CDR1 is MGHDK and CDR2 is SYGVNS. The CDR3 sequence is CASSGQGYLQRAFF. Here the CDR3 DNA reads TGTGCCAGCAGTGGACAGGGATACCTTCAAAGAGCTTTCTTT. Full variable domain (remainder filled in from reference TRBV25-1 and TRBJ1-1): EADIYQTPRYLVIGTGKKITLECSQTMGHDKMYWYQQDPGMELHLIHYSYGVNSTEKGDLSSESTVSRIRTEHFPLTLESARPSHTSQYLCASSGQGYLQRAFFGQGTRLTVV.

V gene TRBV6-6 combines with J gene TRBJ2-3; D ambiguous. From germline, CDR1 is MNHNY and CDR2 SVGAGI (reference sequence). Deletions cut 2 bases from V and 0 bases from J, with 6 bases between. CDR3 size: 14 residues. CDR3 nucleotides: TGTGCCAGCAGTTACGGAGTGAGCACAGATACGCAGTATTTT. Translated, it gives CASSYGVSTDTQYF.

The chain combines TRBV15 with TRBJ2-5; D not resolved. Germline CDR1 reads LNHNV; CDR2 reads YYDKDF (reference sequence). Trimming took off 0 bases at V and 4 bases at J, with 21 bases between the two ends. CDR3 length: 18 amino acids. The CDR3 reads CATSRDSPGVGFGETQYF. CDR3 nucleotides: TGTGCCACCAGCAGAGATTCCCCAGGTGTGGGGTTCGGAGAGACCCAGTACTTC.

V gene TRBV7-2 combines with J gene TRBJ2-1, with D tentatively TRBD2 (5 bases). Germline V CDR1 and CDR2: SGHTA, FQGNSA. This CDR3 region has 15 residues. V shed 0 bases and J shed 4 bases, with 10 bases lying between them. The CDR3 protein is CASSLAFGVYNEQFF. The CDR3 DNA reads TGTGCCAGCAGCTTAGCGTTCGGGGTTTACAATGAGCAGTTCTTC.

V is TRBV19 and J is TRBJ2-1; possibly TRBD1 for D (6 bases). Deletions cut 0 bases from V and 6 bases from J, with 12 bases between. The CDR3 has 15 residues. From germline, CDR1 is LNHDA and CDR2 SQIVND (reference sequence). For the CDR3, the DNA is TGTGCCAGTAGTATAGACAGGGGTTTTTTCAATGAGCAGTTCTTC. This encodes CASSIDRGFFNEQFF.